A single sample is the source of the 10 T cell receptor beta chains below, sequenced in a study of T cell repertoires in cytomegalovirus infection. Which antigens these TCRs recognize remains unknown. From the reads, TCRdb called clonotypes with MiXCR, one entry per CDR3 protein. This table has tens of thousands of distinct CDR3 sequences, less than 30% appearing once. Sequencing was performed on CD8+ T cells from cultured PBMCs, taken from culture after CMV antigen stimulation. These receptors came from a human donor in good health (CMV status not recorded). Some clones in this sample may be carry-over from other donors' samples.

This clonotype has ten or more counts. The chain has TRBV24-1 and TRBJ2-2, with no clear D. The CDR3 has 16 residues. Germline loops: CDR1 KGHDR, CDR2 SFDVKD. V gave up 4 bases and J gave up 3 bases, with 14 bases separating them. CDR3 sequence (DNA): TGTGCCACCAGTGACGCCCGGATGGTTGACACCGGGGAGCTGTTTTTT. Translated, it gives CATSDARMVDTGELFF.

At least ten counts were recorded for this clonotype. The chain is built from TRBV7-2 and TRBJ2-1; TRBD2 matches 9 bases. From germline, CDR1 is SGHTA and CDR2 FQGNSA. V trimming: 5 bases; J trimming: 7 bases; junction bases outside the gene matches: 12. The CDR3 is 16 amino acids. The CDR3 here is CASSLRGAGGRNEQFF. CDR3 DNA: TGTGCCAGCAGCCTCCGTGGAGCGGGGGGTAGGAATGAGCAGTTCTTC.

CDR3 region: CASSLASAYPNEQFF. The CDR3 DNA sequence: TGTGCCAGCAGCTTAGCGTCCGCCTACCCCAATGAGCAGTTCTTC. This chain links TRBV7-6 with TRBJ2-1, with unresolved D. V lost 0 bases to trimming and J lost 6 bases, with 12 bases between them. Germline V gene data show CDR1 as SGHVS and CDR2 as FNYEAQ. This CDR3 has 15 amino acids.

In this sample, this clonotype turned up a few times. The chain is built from TRBV12-3 or TRBV12-4 and TRBJ1-1; perhaps TRBD1 as D (5 bases). V was shortened by 5 bases and J by 0 bases, with 13 bases between the two germline ends. The length of the CDR3 is 15 residues. The CDR3 bases are TGTGCCAGCAGTCCCCAGACAGCCATGAACACTGAAGCTTTCTTT. Translated: CASSPQTAMNTEAFF.

This clonotype was observed a single time. The chain couples TRBV6-1 to TRBJ2-7; 8 bases are a match to TRBD2. V lost 3 bases to trimming and J lost 0 bases; unmatched junction nucleotides: 4. This CDR3 contains 15 residues. CDR1 and CDR2 (germline): MNHNS, SASEGT. For the CDR3, the DNA is TGTGCCAGCAGTGATGGACTAGCCGACTCCTACGAGCAGTACTTC. It is translated as CASSDGLADSYEQYF.

The chain uses TRBV5-6 and TRBJ2-7, with a tentative D call TRBD1 (6 bases). CDR1 SGHDT and CDR2 YYEEEE come from the germline V gene. V gave up 5 bases and J gave up 1 base, with 10 bases separating them. CDR3 size: 13 residues. The CDR3 bases are TGTGCCAGCAGACGGGACACTTCCTACGAGCAGTACTTC. This encodes CASRRDTSYEQYF.

There are a few counts of this clonotype. The J gene is TRBJ1-2, the V gene TRBV7-9, with 7 positions matching TRBD1. This CDR3 comprises 13 residues. Germline V lookup: CDR1 SEHNR, CDR2 FQNEAQ (reference sequence). Trimming removed 5 bases from V and 8 bases from J; junction bases left unmatched: 8. CDR3 DNA: TGTGCCAGCAGCCTGGGGACAGCGTGGGGCTACACCTTC. As protein: CASSLGTAWGYTF.

This clonotype was counted between two and nine times. The chain employs TRBV6-2 or TRBV6-3 and TRBJ2-2; TRBD2 matches at 10 bases. Germline V gives CDR1 MNHEY, CDR2 SVGEGT. The CDR3 loop spans 20 amino acids. The trim removed 5 bases at V and 1 base at J, leaving 16 bases unmatched. CDR3 sequence: CASSLTPLTASGRNTGELFF. Here the CDR3 DNA reads TGTGCCAGCAGTCTTACCCCCTTAACCGCTAGCGGGAGGAACACCGGGGAGCTGTTTTTT.

The gene calls are TRBV11-3 and TRBJ2-1; D is ambiguous. Germline loops: CDR1 SGHNT, CDR2 YENEEA. This CDR3 spans 15 amino acids. V was clipped by 4 bases and J by 5 bases, with 15 bases between them. The CDR3 here is CASSSGVSQNNEQFF. CDR3 DNA sequence: TGTGCCAGCAGCTCCGGAGTTAGCCAAAACAATGAGCAGTTCTTC.

This clonotype has a single count. The V call is TRBV12-3 or TRBV12-4, the J call TRBJ1-1; unclear D gene. The CDR3 runs 14 residues. V lost 1 base, J lost 7 bases, and 13 bases lay in between. In DNA form, the CDR3 reads TGTGCCAGCAGTTTAGATTGGGGAAGTAATGAAGCTTTCTTT. It translates to CASSLDWGSNEAFF.